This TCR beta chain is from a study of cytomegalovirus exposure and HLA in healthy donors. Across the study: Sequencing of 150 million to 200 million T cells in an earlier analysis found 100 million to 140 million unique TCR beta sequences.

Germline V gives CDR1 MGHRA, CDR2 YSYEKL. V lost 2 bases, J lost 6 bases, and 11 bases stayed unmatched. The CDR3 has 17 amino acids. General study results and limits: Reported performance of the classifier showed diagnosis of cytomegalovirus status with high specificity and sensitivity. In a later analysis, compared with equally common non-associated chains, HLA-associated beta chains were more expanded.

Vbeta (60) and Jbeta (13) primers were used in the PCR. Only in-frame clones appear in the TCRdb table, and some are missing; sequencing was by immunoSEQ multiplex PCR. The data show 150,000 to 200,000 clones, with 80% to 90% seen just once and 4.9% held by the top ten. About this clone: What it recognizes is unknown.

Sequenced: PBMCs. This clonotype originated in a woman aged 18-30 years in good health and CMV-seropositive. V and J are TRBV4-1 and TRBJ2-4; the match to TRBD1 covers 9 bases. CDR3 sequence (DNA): TGCGCCAGCAGCCAATATCCGGGACAGGGTGGGGGAAACATTCAGTACTTC. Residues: CASSQYPGQGGGNIQYF.